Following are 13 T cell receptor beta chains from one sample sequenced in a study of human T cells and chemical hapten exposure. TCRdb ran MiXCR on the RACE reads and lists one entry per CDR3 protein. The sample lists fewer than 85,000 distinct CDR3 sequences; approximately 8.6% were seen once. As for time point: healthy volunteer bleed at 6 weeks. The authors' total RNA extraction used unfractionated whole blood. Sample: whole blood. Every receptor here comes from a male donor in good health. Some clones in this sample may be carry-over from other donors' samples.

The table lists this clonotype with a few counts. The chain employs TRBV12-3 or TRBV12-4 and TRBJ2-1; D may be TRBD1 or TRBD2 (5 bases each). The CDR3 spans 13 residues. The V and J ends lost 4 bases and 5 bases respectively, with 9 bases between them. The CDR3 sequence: CASSSRGHNEQFF. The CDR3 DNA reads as TGTGCCAGCAGTTCGAGGGGTCACAATGAGCAGTTCTTC.

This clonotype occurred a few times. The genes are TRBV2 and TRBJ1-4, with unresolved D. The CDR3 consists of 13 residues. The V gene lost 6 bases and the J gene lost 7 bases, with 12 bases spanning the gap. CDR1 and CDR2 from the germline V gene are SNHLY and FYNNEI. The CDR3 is CASRTTEGEKLFF. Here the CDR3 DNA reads TGTGCCAGCAGAACAACCGAGGGTGAAAAACTGTTTTTT.

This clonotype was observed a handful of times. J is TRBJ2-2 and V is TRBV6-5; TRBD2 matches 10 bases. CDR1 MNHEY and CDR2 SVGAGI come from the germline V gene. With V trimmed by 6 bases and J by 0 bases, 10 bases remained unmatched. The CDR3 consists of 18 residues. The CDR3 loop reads CASSPGLAEVANTGELFF. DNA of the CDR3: TGTGCCAGCAGCCCCGGACTAGCGGAGGTCGCGAACACCGGGGAGCTGTTTTTT.

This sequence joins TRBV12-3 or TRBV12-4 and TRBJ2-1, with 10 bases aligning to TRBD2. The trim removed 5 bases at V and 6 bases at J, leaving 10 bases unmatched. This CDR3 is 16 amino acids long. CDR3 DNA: TGTGCCAGCAGTGTAACCGGGACTAGCGCCTTCAATGAGCAGTTCTTC. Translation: CASSVTGTSAFNEQFF.

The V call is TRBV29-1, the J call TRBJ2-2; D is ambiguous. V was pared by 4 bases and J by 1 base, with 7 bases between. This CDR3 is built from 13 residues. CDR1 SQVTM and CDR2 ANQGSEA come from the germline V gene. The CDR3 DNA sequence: TGCAGCGTTGTCGAAGAGAACACCGGGGAGCTGTTTTTT. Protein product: CSVVEENTGELFF.

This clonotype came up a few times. CDR3 residues: CSVEAGNYEQYF. For the CDR3, the DNA is TGCAGCGTTGAGGCGGGAAATTACGAGCAGTACTTC. This sequence joins TRBV29-1 and TRBJ2-7; D may be TRBD2 (6 bases). CDR1 is SQVTM and CDR2 is ANQGSEA in the germline V gene. Between the trimmed V and J ends, which lost 3 bases and 4 bases, there was a span of 10 bases. This CDR3 comprises 12 residues.

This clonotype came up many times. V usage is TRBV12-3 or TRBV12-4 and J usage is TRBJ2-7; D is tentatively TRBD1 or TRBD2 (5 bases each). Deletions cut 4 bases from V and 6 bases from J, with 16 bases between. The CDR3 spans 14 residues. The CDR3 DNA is TGTGCCAGCAGTTCTCCTCCTAGGGACGGCGAGCAGTACTTC. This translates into CASSSPPRDGEQYF.

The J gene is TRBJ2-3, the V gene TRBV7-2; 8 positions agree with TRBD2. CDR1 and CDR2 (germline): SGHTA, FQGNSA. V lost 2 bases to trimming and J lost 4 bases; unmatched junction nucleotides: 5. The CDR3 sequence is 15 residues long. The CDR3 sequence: CASSLSGSSSDTQYF. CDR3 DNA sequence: TGTGCCAGCAGCTTAAGCGGGAGCAGCTCAGATACGCAGTATTTT.

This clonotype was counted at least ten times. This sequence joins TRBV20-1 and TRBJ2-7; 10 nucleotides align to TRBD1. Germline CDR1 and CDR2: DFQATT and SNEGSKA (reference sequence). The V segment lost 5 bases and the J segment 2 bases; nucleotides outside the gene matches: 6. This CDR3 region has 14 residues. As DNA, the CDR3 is TGCAGTGCTCCTGGACAGGGGGAACCCTACGAGCAGTACTTC. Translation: CSAPGQGEPYEQYF.

The CDR3 loop is CASSNNRDGKLFF. The CDR3 DNA follows: TGTGCCAGCAGTAACAACAGGGACGGAAAACTGTTTTTT. V usage is TRBV6-5 and J usage is TRBJ1-4, with a weak D call TRBD1 (6 bases). Germline CDR1 and CDR2: MNHEY and SVGAGI. The CDR3 consists of 13 residues. Trimming shortened V by 5 bases and J by 10 bases, and 14 bases separated the two germline ends.

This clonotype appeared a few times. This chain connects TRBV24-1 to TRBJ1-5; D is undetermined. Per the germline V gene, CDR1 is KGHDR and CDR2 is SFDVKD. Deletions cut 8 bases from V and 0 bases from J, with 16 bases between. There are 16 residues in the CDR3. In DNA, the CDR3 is TGTGCCACCACAGGAGGGAGGACCTATAGCAATCAGCCCCAGCATTTT. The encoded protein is CATTGGRTYSNQPQHF.

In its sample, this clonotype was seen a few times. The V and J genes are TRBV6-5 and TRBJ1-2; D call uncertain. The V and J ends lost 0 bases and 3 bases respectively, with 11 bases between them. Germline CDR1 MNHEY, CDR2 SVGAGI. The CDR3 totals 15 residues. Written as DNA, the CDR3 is TGTGCCAGCAGTTACTCGAGTCCAGCGGACTATGGCTACACCTTC. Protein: CASSYSSPADYGYTF.

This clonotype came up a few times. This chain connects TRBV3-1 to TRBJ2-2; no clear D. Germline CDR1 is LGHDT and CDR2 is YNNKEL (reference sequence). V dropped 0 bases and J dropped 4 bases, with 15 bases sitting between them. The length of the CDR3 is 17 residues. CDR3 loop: CASSQDRSKGTTGELFF. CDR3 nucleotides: TGTGCCAGCAGCCAAGATAGGTCGAAGGGAACCACCGGGGAGCTGTTTTTT.